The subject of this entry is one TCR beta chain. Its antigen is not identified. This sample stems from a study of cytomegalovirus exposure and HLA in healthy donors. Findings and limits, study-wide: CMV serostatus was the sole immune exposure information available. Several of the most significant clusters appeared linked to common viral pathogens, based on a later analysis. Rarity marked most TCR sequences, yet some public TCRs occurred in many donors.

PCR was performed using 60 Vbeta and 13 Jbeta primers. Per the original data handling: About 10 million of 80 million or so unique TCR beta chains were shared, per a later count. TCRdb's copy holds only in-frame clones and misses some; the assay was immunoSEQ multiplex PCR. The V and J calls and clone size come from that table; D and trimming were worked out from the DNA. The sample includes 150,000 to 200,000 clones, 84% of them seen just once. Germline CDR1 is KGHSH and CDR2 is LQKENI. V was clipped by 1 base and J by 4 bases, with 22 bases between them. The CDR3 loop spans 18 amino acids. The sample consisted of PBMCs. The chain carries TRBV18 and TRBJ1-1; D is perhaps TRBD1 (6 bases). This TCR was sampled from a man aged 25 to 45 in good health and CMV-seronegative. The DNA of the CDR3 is TGTGCCAGCTCACCACGTCGGTTTGGCGTACAGGGCGGCACTGAAGCTTTCTTT. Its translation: CASSPRRFGVQGGTEAFF.